This T cell receptor beta chain was found in a study of control samples from healthy donors and cancer patients. The method was immunoSEQ multiplex PCR; TCRdb's version includes in-frame clones alone and lacks a portion of them. The sample carries around 100,000 clones, almost 90% recorded once. The V end was cut by 8 bases, the J end by 1 base, with 20 bases between. Germline V CDR1 and CDR2: SGHTA, FQGNSA. The CDR3 runs 16 residues. The sequenced sample consisted of blood. This TCR was sampled from a young man in good health. The J gene is TRBJ2-5, the V gene TRBV7-2, with D possibly called TRBD1 or TRBD2 (5 bases each). CDR3 region: CASGVGAPGGQETQYF. As DNA, the CDR3 is TGTGCCAGCGGCGTCGGGGCCCCCGGAGGCCAAGAGACCCAGTACTTC.